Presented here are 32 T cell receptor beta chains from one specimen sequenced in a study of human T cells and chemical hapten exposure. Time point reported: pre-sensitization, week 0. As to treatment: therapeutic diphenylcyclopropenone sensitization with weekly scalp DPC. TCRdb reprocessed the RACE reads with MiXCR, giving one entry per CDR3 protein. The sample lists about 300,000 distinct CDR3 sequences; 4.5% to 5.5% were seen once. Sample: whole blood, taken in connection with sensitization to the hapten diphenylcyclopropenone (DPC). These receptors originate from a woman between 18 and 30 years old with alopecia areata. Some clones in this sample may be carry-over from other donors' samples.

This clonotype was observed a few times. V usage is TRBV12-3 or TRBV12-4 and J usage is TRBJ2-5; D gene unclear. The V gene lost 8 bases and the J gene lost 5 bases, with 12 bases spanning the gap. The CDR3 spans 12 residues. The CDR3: CASGLMGETQYF. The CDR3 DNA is TGTGCCAGCGGTCTAATGGGTGAGACCCAGTACTTC.

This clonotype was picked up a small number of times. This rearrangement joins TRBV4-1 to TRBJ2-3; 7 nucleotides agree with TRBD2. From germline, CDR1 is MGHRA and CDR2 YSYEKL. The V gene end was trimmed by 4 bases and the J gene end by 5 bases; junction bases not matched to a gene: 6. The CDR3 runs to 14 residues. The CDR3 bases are TGCGCCAGCAGCCCCGTGGGGGGGGTAGATACGCAGTATTTT. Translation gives CASSPVGGVDTQYF.

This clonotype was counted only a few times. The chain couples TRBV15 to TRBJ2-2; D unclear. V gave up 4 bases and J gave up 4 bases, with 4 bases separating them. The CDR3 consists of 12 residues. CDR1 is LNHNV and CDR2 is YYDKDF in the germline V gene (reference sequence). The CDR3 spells CATSIRTGELFF. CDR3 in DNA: TGTGCCACCAGCATCCGCACCGGGGAGCTGTTTTTT. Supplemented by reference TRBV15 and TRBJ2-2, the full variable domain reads DAMVIQNPRYQVTQFGKPVTLSCSQTLNHNVMYWYQQKSSQAPKLLFHYYDKDFNNEADTPDNFQSRRPNTSFCFLDIRSPGLGDTAMYLCATSIRTGELFFGEGSRLTVL.

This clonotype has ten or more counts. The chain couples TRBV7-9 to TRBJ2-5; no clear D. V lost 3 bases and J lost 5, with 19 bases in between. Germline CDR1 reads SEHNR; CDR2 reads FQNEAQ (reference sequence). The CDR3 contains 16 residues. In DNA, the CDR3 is TGTGCCAGCAGCTTCCCCTGGGGTCGTGGTGCGGAGACCCAGTACTTC. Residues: CASSFPWGRGAETQYF.

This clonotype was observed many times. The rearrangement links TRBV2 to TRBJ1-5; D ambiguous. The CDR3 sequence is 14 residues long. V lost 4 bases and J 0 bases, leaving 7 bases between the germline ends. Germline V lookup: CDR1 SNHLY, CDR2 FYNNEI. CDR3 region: CASSVLDSNQPQHF. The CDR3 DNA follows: TGTGCCAGCAGTGTGCTAGATAGCAATCAGCCCCAGCATTTT.

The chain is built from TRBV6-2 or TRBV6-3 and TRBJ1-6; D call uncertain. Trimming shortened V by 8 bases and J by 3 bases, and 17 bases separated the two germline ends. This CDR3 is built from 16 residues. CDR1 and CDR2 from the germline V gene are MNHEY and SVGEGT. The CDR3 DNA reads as TGTGCCAGCTTGGCATTCACTGGATTCTATAATTCACCCCTCCACTTT. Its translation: CASLAFTGFYNSPLHF.

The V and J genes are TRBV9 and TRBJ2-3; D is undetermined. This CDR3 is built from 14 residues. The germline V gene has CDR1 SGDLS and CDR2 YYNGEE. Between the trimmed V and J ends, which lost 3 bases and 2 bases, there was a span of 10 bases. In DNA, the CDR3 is TGTGCCAGCAGCGGCCGGCGGACCACAGATACGCAGTATTTT. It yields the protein CASSGRRTTDTQYF.

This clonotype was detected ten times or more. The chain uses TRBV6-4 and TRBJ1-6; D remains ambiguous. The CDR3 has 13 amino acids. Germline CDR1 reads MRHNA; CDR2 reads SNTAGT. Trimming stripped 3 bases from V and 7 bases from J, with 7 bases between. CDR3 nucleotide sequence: TGTGCCAGCAGTGAGGGCGAGAATTCACCCCTCCACTTT. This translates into CASSEGENSPLHF.

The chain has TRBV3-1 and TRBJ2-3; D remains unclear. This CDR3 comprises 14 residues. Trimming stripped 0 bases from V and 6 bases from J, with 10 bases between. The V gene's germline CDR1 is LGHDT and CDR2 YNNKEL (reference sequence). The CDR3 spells CASSQDKSRDTQYF. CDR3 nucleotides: TGTGCCAGCAGCCAAGATAAGTCCAGGGATACGCAGTATTTT.

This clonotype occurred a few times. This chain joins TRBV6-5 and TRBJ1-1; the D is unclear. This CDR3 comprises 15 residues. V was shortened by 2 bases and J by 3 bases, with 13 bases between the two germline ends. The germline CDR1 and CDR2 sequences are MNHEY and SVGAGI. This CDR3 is CASSYGWREDTEAFF. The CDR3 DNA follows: TGTGCCAGCAGTTACGGCTGGAGGGAGGACACTGAAGCTTTCTTT.

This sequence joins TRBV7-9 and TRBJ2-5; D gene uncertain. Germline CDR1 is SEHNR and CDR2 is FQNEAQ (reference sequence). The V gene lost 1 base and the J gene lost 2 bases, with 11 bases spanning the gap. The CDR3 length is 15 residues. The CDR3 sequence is CASSLGSASQETQYF. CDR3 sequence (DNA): TGTGCCAGCAGCTTAGGTTCCGCTAGTCAAGAGACCCAGTACTTC.

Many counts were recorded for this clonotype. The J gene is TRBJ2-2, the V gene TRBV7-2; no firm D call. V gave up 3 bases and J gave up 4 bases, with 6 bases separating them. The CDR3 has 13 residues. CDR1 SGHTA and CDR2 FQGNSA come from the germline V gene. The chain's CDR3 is CASSFLATGELFF. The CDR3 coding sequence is TGTGCCAGCAGCTTCCTGGCCACCGGGGAGCTGTTTTTT.

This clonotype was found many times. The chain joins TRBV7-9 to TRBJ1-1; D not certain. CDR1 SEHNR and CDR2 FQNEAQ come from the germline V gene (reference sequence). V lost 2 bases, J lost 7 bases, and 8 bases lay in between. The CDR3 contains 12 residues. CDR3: CASSLSGDEAFF. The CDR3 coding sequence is TGTGCCAGCAGCTTATCCGGGGATGAAGCTTTCTTT. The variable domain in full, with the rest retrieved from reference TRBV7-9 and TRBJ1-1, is DTGVSQNPRHKITKRGQNVTFRCDPISEHNRLYWYRQTLGQGPEFLTYFQNEAQLEKSRLLSDRFSAERPKGSFSTLEIQRTEQGDSAMYLCASSLSGDEAFFGQGTRLTVV.

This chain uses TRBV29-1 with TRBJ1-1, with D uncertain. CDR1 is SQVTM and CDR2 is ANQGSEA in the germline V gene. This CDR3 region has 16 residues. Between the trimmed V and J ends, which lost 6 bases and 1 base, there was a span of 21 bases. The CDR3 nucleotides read TGCAGCGTCCCCGTTAAGAGCAACGTGCCGAACACTGAAGCTTTCTTT. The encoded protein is CSVPVKSNVPNTEAFF.

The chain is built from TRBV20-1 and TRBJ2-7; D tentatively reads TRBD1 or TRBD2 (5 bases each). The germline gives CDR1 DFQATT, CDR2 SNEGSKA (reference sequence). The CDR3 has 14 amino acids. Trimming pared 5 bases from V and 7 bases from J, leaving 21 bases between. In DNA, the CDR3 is TGCAGTGCTGGAAAGACGGGGCCGGGGCGTGAGCAGTACTTC. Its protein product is CSAGKTGPGREQYF.

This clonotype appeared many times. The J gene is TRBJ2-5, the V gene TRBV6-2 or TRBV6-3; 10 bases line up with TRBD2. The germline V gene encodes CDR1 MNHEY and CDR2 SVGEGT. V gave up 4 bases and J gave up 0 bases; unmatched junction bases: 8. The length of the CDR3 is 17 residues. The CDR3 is CASSSSGGQLYQETQYF. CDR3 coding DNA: TGTGCCAGCAGTTCTAGCGGGGGCCAATTGTACCAAGAGACCCAGTACTTC.

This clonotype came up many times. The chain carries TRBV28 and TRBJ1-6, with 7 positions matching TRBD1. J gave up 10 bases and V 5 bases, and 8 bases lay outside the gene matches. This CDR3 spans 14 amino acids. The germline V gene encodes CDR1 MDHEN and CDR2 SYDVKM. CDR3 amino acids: CASSRLQQGSPLHF. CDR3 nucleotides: TGTGCCAGCAGTCGTCTCCAACAGGGGTCACCCCTCCACTTT. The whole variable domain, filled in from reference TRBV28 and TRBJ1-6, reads DVKVTQSSRYLVKRTGEKVFLECVQDMDHENMFWYRQDPGLGLRLIYFSYDVKMKEKGDIPEGYSVSREKKERFSLILESASTNQTSMYLCASSRLQQGSPLHFGNGTRLTVT.

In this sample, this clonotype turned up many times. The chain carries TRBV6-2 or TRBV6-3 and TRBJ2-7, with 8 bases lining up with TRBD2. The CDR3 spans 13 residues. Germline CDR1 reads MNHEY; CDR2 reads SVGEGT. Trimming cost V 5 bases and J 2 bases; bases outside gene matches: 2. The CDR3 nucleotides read TGTGCCAGCAGTCGTAGCGGGGCCTACGAGCAGTACTTC. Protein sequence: CASSRSGAYEQYF.

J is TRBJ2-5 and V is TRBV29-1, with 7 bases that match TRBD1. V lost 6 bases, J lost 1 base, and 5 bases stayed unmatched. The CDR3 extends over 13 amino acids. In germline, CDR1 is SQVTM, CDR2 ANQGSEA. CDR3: CSVRGTVQETQYF. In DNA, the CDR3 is TGCAGCGTACGAGGGACAGTCCAAGAGACCCAGTACTTC.

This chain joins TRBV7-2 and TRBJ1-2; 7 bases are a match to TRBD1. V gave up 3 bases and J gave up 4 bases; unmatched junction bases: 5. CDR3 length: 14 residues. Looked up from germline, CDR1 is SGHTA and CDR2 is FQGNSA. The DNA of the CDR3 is TGTGCCAGCAGCTTTGACAGGGATGGCTATGGCTACACCTTC. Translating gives CASSFDRDGYGYTF.

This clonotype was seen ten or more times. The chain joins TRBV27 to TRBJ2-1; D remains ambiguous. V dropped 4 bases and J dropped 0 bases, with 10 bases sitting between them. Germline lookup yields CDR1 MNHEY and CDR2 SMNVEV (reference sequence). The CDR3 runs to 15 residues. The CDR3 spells CASSSGLSSYNEQFF. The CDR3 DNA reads TGTGCCAGCAGTTCGGGTCTTAGCTCCTACAATGAGCAGTTCTTC.

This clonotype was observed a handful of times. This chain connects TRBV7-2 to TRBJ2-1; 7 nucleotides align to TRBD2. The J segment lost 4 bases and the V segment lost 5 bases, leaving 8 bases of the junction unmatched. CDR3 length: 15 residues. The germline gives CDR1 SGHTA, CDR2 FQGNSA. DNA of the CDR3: TGTGCCAGCAGCCCCCGCCCGGGGGGATACAATGAGCAGTTCTTC. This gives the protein CASSPRPGGYNEQFF.

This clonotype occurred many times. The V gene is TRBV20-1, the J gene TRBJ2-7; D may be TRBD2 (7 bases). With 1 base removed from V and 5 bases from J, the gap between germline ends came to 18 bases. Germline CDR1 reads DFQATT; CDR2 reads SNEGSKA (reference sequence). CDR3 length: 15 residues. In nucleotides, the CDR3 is TGCAGTGCTAGAGGTCTCTCTCGGGGGGCCGACGAGCAGTACTTC. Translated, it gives CSARGLSRGADEQYF.

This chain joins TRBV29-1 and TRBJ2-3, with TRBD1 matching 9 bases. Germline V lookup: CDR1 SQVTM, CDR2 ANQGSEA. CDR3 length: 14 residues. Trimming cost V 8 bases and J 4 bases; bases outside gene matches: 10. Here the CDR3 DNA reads TGCAGCTTCCGGGACAGGGAATTCGCAGATACGCAGTATTTT. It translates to CSFRDREFADTQYF.

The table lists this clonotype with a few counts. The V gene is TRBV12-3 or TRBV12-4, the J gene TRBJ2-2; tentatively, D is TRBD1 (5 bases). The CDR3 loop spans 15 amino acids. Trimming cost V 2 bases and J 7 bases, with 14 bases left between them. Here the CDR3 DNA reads TGTGCCAGCAGTTTAAAAGCAGGGTCAATCGGGGAGCTGTTTTTT. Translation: CASSLKAGSIGELFF.

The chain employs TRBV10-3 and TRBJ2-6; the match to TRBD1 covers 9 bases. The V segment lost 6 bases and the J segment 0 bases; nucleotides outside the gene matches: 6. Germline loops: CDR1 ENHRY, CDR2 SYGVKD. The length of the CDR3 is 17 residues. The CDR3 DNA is TGTGCCATCAGGCCGGGACAGGGAAGCTCTGGGGCCAACGTCCTGACTTTC. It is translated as CAIRPGQGSSGANVLTF.

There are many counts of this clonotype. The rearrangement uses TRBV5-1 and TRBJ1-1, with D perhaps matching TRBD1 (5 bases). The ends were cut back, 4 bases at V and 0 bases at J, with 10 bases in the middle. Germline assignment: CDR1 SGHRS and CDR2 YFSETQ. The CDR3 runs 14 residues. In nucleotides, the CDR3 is TGCGCCAGCAGCCTACAGGAGATGAACACTGAAGCTTTCTTT. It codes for CASSLQEMNTEAFF.

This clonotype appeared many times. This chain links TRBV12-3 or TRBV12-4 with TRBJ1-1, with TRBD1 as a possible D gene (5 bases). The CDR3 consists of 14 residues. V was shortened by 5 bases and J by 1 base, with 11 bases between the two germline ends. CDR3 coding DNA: TGTGCCAGCAGTCGGGACGGTTGGAACACTGAAGCTTTCTTT. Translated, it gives CASSRDGWNTEAFF.

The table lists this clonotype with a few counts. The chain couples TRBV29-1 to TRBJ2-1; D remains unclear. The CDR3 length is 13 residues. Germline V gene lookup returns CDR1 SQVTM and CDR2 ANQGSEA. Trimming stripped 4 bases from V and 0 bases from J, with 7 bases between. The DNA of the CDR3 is TGCAGCGTTGCTAGGGACTCCTACAATGAGCAGTTCTTC. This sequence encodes CSVARDSYNEQFF.

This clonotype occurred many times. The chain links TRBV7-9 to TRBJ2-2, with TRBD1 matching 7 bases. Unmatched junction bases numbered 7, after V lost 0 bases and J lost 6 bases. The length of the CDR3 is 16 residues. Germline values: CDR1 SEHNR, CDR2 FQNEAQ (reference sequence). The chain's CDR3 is CASSLAPVQGSGELFF. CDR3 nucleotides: TGTGCCAGCAGCTTAGCTCCGGTACAGGGGTCCGGGGAGCTGTTTTTT.

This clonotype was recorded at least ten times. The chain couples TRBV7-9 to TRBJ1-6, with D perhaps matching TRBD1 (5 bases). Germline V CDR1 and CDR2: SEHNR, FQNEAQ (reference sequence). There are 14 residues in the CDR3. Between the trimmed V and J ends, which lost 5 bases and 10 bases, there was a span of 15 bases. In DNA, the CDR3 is TGTGCCAGCAGCCCTCTGGGGGACGGATCACCCCTCCACTTT. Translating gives CASSPLGDGSPLHF.

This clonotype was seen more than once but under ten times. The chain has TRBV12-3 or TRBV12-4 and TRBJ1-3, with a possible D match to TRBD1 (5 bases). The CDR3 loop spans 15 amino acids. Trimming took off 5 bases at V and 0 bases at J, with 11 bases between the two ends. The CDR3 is CASSPWGLSGNTIYF. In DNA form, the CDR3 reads TGTGCCAGCAGTCCCTGGGGCCTCTCTGGAAACACCATATATTTT.